A selection of T cell receptor beta chains follows, all from one sample in a study of T cell repertoires in cytomegalovirus infection. TCRdb analysed the reads with MiXCR anew, one entry per CDR3 protein. The data hold roughly 720,000 distinct CDR3 sequences, with 35% to 40% observed a single time. The source material was PBMCs. The origin of the receptors is a human donor in good health (CMV status not recorded). Some clones in this sample may be carry-over from other donors' samples. Each CDR3 is given with its conserved first and last residue. Fields, in order: J gene, clone size, CDR3 length, V gene, D gene, CDR3 protein. D genes are given only for firm matches. Part of the rows lack a size; the others show once, few, many or a class for expanded clones.

j_call: TRBJ2-5; clone_size: few; cdr3_length: 16; v_call: TRBV11-2; d_call: NA; cdr3_aa: CASSFRDPLRGETQYF
j_call: TRBJ2-7; clone_size: once; cdr3_length: 13; v_call: TRBV7-2; d_call: NA; cdr3_aa: CASSLNRVYEHYF
j_call: TRBJ1-5; clone_size: few; cdr3_length: 16; v_call: TRBV28; d_call: TRBD1; cdr3_aa: CASSLGVGQGHQPQHF
j_call: TRBJ2-2; clone_size: few; cdr3_length: 18; v_call: TRBV4-1; d_call: TRBD1; cdr3_aa: CASSQGVGGQGITGELFF
j_call: TRBJ2-7; clone_size: NA; cdr3_length: 16; v_call: TRBV6-2/TRBV6-3; d_call: TRBD2; cdr3_aa: CASSYSKREDSYEQYF
j_call: TRBJ2-2; clone_size: NA; cdr3_length: 15; v_call: TRBV28; d_call: NA; cdr3_aa: CASSLSWINTGELFF
j_call: TRBJ1-5; clone_size: NA; cdr3_length: 19; v_call: TRBV7-8; d_call: TRBD1; cdr3_aa: CASSLSVLAGTGVNQPQHF
j_call: TRBJ1-2; clone_size: NA; cdr3_length: 15; v_call: TRBV10-3; d_call: NA; cdr3_aa: CAISGPTGTVYGYTF
j_call: TRBJ2-1; clone_size: NA; cdr3_length: 17; v_call: TRBV6-1; d_call: TRBD2; cdr3_aa: CASSRSGSRGGHNEQFF
j_call: TRBJ1-2; clone_size: NA; cdr3_length: 14; v_call: TRBV4-1; d_call: NA; cdr3_aa: CASSQDSQAQSYTF
j_call: TRBJ2-1; clone_size: NA; cdr3_length: 16; v_call: TRBV7-6; d_call: TRBD1; cdr3_aa: CASSLVFLGGDQRQFF
j_call: TRBJ1-4; clone_size: once; cdr3_length: 15; v_call: TRBV6-6; d_call: TRBD1; cdr3_aa: CASSDRGGANEKLFF
j_call: TRBJ2-3; clone_size: NA; cdr3_length: 16; v_call: TRBV28; d_call: NA; cdr3_aa: CASRISDLGSTDTQYF
j_call: TRBJ2-7; clone_size: NA; cdr3_length: 16; v_call: TRBV7-2; d_call: TRBD1; cdr3_aa: CASSPLGGQGSYEQYF
j_call: TRBJ1-1; clone_size: many; cdr3_length: 14; v_call: TRBV28; d_call: NA; cdr3_aa: CASSLSRANTEAFF
j_call: TRBJ2-7; clone_size: NA; cdr3_length: 13; v_call: TRBV6-1; d_call: NA; cdr3_aa: CASRDFTLYEQYF
j_call: TRBJ1-2; clone_size: few; cdr3_length: 12; v_call: TRBV19; d_call: NA; cdr3_aa: CASRPTRVGYTF
j_call: TRBJ1-2; clone_size: NA; cdr3_length: 12; v_call: TRBV20-1; d_call: TRBD1; cdr3_aa: CSALTGGYGYTF
j_call: TRBJ2-7; clone_size: NA; cdr3_length: 15; v_call: TRBV28; d_call: TRBD2; cdr3_aa: CASSRSLAGGYEQYF
j_call: TRBJ2-3; clone_size: few; cdr3_length: 16; v_call: TRBV7-9; d_call: NA; cdr3_aa: CASSLVSPTSTDTQYF
j_call: TRBJ2-3; clone_size: many; cdr3_length: 15; v_call: TRBV28; d_call: NA; cdr3_aa: CATRAPGGYVDTQYF
j_call: TRBJ2-3; clone_size: few; cdr3_length: 19; v_call: TRBV25-1; d_call: TRBD2; cdr3_aa: CASSDGGSGGLLSTDTQYF
j_call: TRBJ2-7; clone_size: NA; cdr3_length: 14; v_call: TRBV5-1; d_call: TRBD1; cdr3_aa: CASSVGTGETEQYF
j_call: TRBJ2-1; clone_size: few; cdr3_length: 16; v_call: TRBV24-1; d_call: TRBD2; cdr3_aa: CATSETGTSGRTEQFF
j_call: TRBJ2-6; clone_size: NA; cdr3_length: 18; v_call: TRBV20-1; d_call: TRBD2; cdr3_aa: CSARAGTSVLGGANVLTF
j_call: TRBJ2-1; clone_size: few; cdr3_length: 18; v_call: TRBV4-1; d_call: TRBD2; cdr3_aa: CASSQAIPGLANYNEQFF
j_call: TRBJ2-1; clone_size: few; cdr3_length: 16; v_call: TRBV6-8; d_call: TRBD2; cdr3_aa: CASRGPRRGSRNEQFF
j_call: TRBJ1-5; clone_size: few; cdr3_length: 16; v_call: TRBV19; d_call: NA; cdr3_aa: CASSIVLFSGNQPQHF
j_call: TRBJ2-2; clone_size: many; cdr3_length: 15; v_call: TRBV6-1; d_call: NA; cdr3_aa: CASRERSLSGGELFF
j_call: TRBJ2-5; clone_size: few; cdr3_length: 19; v_call: TRBV4-2; d_call: NA; cdr3_aa: CASSQNTVPMTDAQETQYF
j_call: TRBJ2-1; clone_size: NA; cdr3_length: 14; v_call: TRBV7-9; d_call: TRBD1; cdr3_aa: CASSSVTGGFWQFF
j_call: TRBJ1-2; clone_size: many; cdr3_length: 15; v_call: TRBV7-2; d_call: TRBD1; cdr3_aa: CASSQTGGRRDGYTF
j_call: TRBJ1-1; clone_size: few; cdr3_length: 15; v_call: TRBV18; d_call: TRBD1; cdr3_aa: CASSPLQGLDTEAFF
j_call: TRBJ2-3; clone_size: NA; cdr3_length: 16; v_call: TRBV3-1; d_call: TRBD1; cdr3_aa: CASSRQTGGNSDTQYF
j_call: TRBJ2-4; clone_size: NA; cdr3_length: 14; v_call: TRBV19; d_call: NA; cdr3_aa: CASSIYGAGNIQYF
j_call: TRBJ1-5; clone_size: few; cdr3_length: 15; v_call: TRBV7-2; d_call: NA; cdr3_aa: CASSLAGERGQPQHF
j_call: TRBJ1-2; clone_size: NA; cdr3_length: 12; v_call: TRBV12-3/TRBV12-4; d_call: NA; cdr3_aa: CASSLLQLGYTF
j_call: TRBJ1-5; clone_size: NA; cdr3_length: 15; v_call: TRBV28; d_call: TRBD1; cdr3_aa: CASSRQGTHNQPQHF
j_call: TRBJ2-7; clone_size: few; cdr3_length: 19; v_call: TRBV28; d_call: NA; cdr3_aa: CASSLVAGRVTGREYEQYF
j_call: TRBJ1-5; clone_size: few; cdr3_length: 15; v_call: TRBV14; d_call: TRBD1; cdr3_aa: CASSQAGGGNQPQHF
j_call: TRBJ1-6; clone_size: few; cdr3_length: 15; v_call: TRBV18; d_call: NA; cdr3_aa: CASSPGGTANSPLHF
j_call: TRBJ2-3; clone_size: many; cdr3_length: 13; v_call: TRBV27; d_call: NA; cdr3_aa: CASSSGRGRAQYF
j_call: TRBJ1-3; clone_size: many; cdr3_length: 17; v_call: TRBV6-5; d_call: TRBD1; cdr3_aa: CASSYSGQALSGNTIYF
j_call: TRBJ1-1; clone_size: few; cdr3_length: 13; v_call: TRBV5-6; d_call: TRBD1; cdr3_aa: CASSFAGGVEAFF
j_call: TRBJ1-4; clone_size: many; cdr3_length: 13; v_call: TRBV7-2; d_call: NA; cdr3_aa: CASSERANEKLFF
j_call: TRBJ1-2; clone_size: few; cdr3_length: 15; v_call: TRBV6-8; d_call: NA; cdr3_aa: CASSSPSGGKEGYTF
j_call: TRBJ1-2; clone_size: many; cdr3_length: 13; v_call: TRBV28; d_call: NA; cdr3_aa: CASRHSQTAGYTF
j_call: TRBJ2-2; clone_size: few; cdr3_length: 15; v_call: TRBV27; d_call: NA; cdr3_aa: CASSLLGTNTGELFF
j_call: TRBJ2-3; clone_size: NA; cdr3_length: 14; v_call: TRBV27; d_call: TRBD2; cdr3_aa: CASTSSGGASTQYF
j_call: TRBJ2-4; clone_size: NA; cdr3_length: 15; v_call: TRBV27; d_call: NA; cdr3_aa: CASSLGRWGEDIQYF
j_call: TRBJ1-2; clone_size: NA; cdr3_length: 15; v_call: TRBV7-2; d_call: TRBD1; cdr3_aa: CASSPIWTGGYGYTF
j_call: TRBJ2-1; clone_size: NA; cdr3_length: 15; v_call: TRBV29-1; d_call: TRBD2; cdr3_aa: CSVDFGTSGSGEQFF
j_call: TRBJ2-7; clone_size: many; cdr3_length: 14; v_call: TRBV7-9; d_call: TRBD2; cdr3_aa: CASSPSGNPYEQYF
j_call: TRBJ2-1; clone_size: NA; cdr3_length: 16; v_call: TRBV4-2; d_call: TRBD2; cdr3_aa: CASSQRTSGGAVEQFF
j_call: TRBJ2-7; clone_size: NA; cdr3_length: 12; v_call: TRBV29-1; d_call: NA; cdr3_aa: CSVSGTPYEQYF
j_call: TRBJ1-5; clone_size: NA; cdr3_length: 15; v_call: TRBV28; d_call: TRBD1; cdr3_aa: CARALGTGGRQPQHF
j_call: TRBJ2-3; clone_size: NA; cdr3_length: 14; v_call: TRBV19; d_call: NA; cdr3_aa: CASTLGLAGDTQYF
j_call: TRBJ1-6; clone_size: many; cdr3_length: 13; v_call: TRBV7-2; d_call: NA; cdr3_aa: CASSLNRTPPLHF
j_call: TRBJ2-5; clone_size: many; cdr3_length: 15; v_call: TRBV7-2; d_call: NA; cdr3_aa: CASSITGLYQETQYF
j_call: TRBJ1-5; clone_size: NA; cdr3_length: 16; v_call: TRBV19; d_call: NA; cdr3_aa: CASNPRGGSSNQPQHF